The 6 T cell receptor beta chains reported below all come from one sample, sequenced in a study of molecular identifiers for immune sequencing clone quantification. Each CDR3 protein is one row after TCRdb ran MiXCR on the PCR reads. The table lists about 640,000 distinct CDR3 sequences, nearly 20% of them singletons, with roughly 0.83% in the top ten. What was sequenced was naive CD8+ T cells from blood, with Jurkat cell RNA spiked in. Subset noted: FACS-sorted CD8+CD4-CCR7+CD45RA+ naive T cells. Receptors were obtained from a human donor in good health. Some libraries in this study had Jurkat cell RNA spiked in.

The chain links TRBV4-1 to TRBJ2-5; 7 positions match TRBD1. This CDR3 has 12 residues. The germline V gene encodes CDR1 MGHRA and CDR2 YSYEKL. V was pared by 3 bases and J by 14 bases, with 9 bases of the junction left unmatched. This CDR3 reads CASSQGTDTLYF. CDR3 DNA sequence: TGCGCCAGCAGCCAGGGGACAGACACCCTTTACTTC.

There are many counts of this clonotype. The chain employs TRBV12-5 and TRBJ2-7; D is possibly TRBD1 or TRBD2 (6 bases each). V lost 3 bases and J 11 bases, leaving 17 bases between the germline ends. CDR1 is LGHNT and CDR2 is FRNRAP in the germline V gene. There are 13 residues in the CDR3. The CDR3 region is CASGFLGGAREYF. DNA for the CDR3: TGTGCTAGTGGTTTTCTGGGGGGCGCGAGGGAGTACTTC.

Only a few counts were recorded for this clonotype. The rearrangement uses TRBV12-3 or TRBV12-4 and TRBJ1-5, with 8 bases aligning to TRBD1. Trimming at V came to 6 bases and at J to 0 bases, leaving 13 bases not matched to a gene. CDR3 length: 18 residues. DNA of the CDR3: TGTGCCAGCAGGCTAGACAGGGGCCGGTCTTATAGCAATCAGCCCCAGCATTTT. Its protein product is CASRLDRGRSYSNQPQHF.

This clonotype has a handful of counts. V gene TRBV9 combines with J gene TRBJ2-1, with a possible D match to TRBD1 (5 bases). Per germline, CDR1 SGDLS and CDR2 YYNGEE. The CDR3 runs to 16 residues. Trimming left V 4 bases short and J 0 bases short, with 14 bases between. This chain's CDR3 is CASSNTQGSSYNEQFF. Written as DNA, the CDR3 is TGTGCCAGCAGCAATACTCAGGGTAGCTCCTACAATGAGCAGTTCTTC.

At least ten counts were recorded for this clonotype. The rearrangement links TRBV7-2 to TRBJ2-1; possibly TRBD2 for D (5 bases). The CDR3 runs to 15 residues. Trimming took 4 bases from V and 0 from J, leaving 10 bases between them. Germline CDR1 and CDR2: SGHTA and FQGNSA. The CDR3, as DNA: TGTGCCAGCAGCTCAAGCGGTTTCTCCTACAATGAGCAGTTCTTC. Translation gives CASSSSGFSYNEQFF.

The chain joins TRBV20-1 to TRBJ2-5; no firm D call. With 1 base removed from V and 5 bases from J, the gap between germline ends came to 11 bases. Germline V gene lookup returns CDR1 DFQATT and CDR2 SNEGSKA (reference sequence). This CDR3 has 13 amino acids. Here the CDR3 reads CSARVGSRETQYF. The DNA for the CDR3 is TGCAGTGCTAGAGTGGGCTCGAGGGAGACCCAGTACTTC.